The following is a T cell receptor beta chain sequence with its context. Its antigen remains unknown. It was with previously described methods and listed TCR primers that bulk TCR libraries were made. TCRdb re-called the PCR reads through MiXCR, storing one row per CDR3 protein. The top ten hold roughly 0.9% of the sample, which has approximately 670,000 distinct CDR3 sequences, approximately 20% seen once. The data derive from a study of molecular identifiers for immune sequencing clone quantification. Naive CD8 T cells, phenotype CD8+CD4-CCR7+CD45RA+, were sorted. This CDR3 is 16 amino acids long. Study-level findings and limits: With a barcode shared among identical TCR molecules, highly expanded clone sizes could be underestimated.

The receptor was derived from a human donor in good health. Some libraries in this study had Jurkat cell RNA spiked in. The sequencing input was naive CD8+ T cells from blood, with Jurkat cell RNA spiked in. Subset in this sample: FACS-sorted CD8+CD4-CCR7+CD45RA+ naive T cells. This sequence joins TRBV21-1 and TRBJ1-3. TRBV21-1 corresponds to a pseudogene. CDR3: CASSKDRPFSGNTIYF. CDR3 DNA: TGTGCCAGCAGCAAAGATAGGCCCTTCTCTGGAAACACCATATATTTT.